This T cell receptor (beta chain) was identified in a study of blood T cell repertoires in COVID-19. Data came from immunoSEQ multiplex PCR; TCRdb stores just in-frame clones and leaves some out. The repertoire holds under 150,000 clones, under 85% seen once, with 15% to 20% in the top ten. The germline V gene encodes CDR1 SNHLY and CDR2 FYNNEI. V lost 4 bases and J 2 bases, leaving 6 bases between the germline ends. The CDR3 contains 13 residues. Comment on this clone: This specimen includes other DNA sequences encoding the same CDR3.

V usage is TRBV2 and J usage is TRBJ1-5; D may be TRBD1 (6 bases). The source material was PBMCs or T cells enriched from blood (not recorded which). This clonotype was sampled from a man aged 25 to 40 who had recovered from COVID-19. CDR3 in DNA: TGTGCCAGCAGTGGACAGGGCAATCAGCCCCAGCATTTT. It codes for CASSGQGNQPQHF. The complete variable domain, with remaining parts taken from reference TRBV2 and TRBJ1-5, reads EPEVTQTPSHQVTQMGQEVILRCVPISNHLYFYWYRQILGQKVEFLVSFYNNEISEKSEIFDDQFSVERPDGSNFTLKIRSTKLEDSAMYFCASSGQGNQPQHFGDGTRLSIL.